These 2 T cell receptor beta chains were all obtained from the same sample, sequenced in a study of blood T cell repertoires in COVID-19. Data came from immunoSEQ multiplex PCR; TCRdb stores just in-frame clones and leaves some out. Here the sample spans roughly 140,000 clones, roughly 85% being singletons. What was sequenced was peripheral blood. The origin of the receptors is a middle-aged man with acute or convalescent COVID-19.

The CDR3 nucleotides are TGTGCCAGCAGCCCCCAGGATCTATTCCACACTGAAGCTTTCTTT. Translated, it gives CASSPQDLFHTEAFF. This chain uses TRBV11-2 with TRBJ1-1; D not certain. The CDR3 extends over 15 amino acids. The V gene lost 5 bases and the J gene lost 3 bases, with 16 bases spanning the gap. The germline CDR1 and CDR2 sequences are SGHAT and FQNNGV.

The CDR3 DNA reads TGTGCCAGCAGTGAAGGATGGTTAGCGGGAGGGTCATCAGCCAAAAACATTCAGTACTTC. Translation gives CASSEGWLAGGSSAKNIQYF. The chain links TRBV6-1 to TRBJ2-4, with TRBD2 matching over 11 bases. Looked up from germline, CDR1 is MNHNS and CDR2 is SASEGT. V shed 1 base and J 0 bases; nucleotides not matched to a gene: 11. The CDR3 loop spans 20 amino acids.